What follows are 22 T cell receptor beta chains derived from one specimen sequenced in a study of OX40 agonist ivuxolimab in advanced cancers. TCRdb keeps only in-frame clones here, not all; method: immunoSEQ multiplex PCR. The sample shows 70,000 or so clones, 90% to 95% of them seen only once. This sample comprised CD4+ or CD8+ T cells sorted from blood, obtained in a trial of the OX40 agonist ivuxolimab. The receptors stem from an adult with an advanced solid tumor such as melanoma, head and neck, liver or kidney cancer.

The V gene is TRBV11-2, the J gene TRBJ1-1; 8 nucleotides match TRBD1. Germline-derived CDR1 and CDR2 are SGHAT and FQNNGV. There are 13 residues in the CDR3. The J segment lost 8 bases and the V segment lost 5 bases, leaving 7 bases of the junction unmatched. CDR3 in amino acids: CASSPGPGGEAFF. CDR3 bases: TGTGCCAGCAGCCCCGGGCCAGGGGGCGAAGCTTTCTTT.

The chain couples TRBV27 to TRBJ2-2; D is perhaps TRBD1 (5 bases). The CDR3 has 15 amino acids. V lost 5 bases to trimming and J lost 2 bases, with 12 bases between them. CDR1 MNHEY and CDR2 SMNVEV come from the germline V gene (reference sequence). The CDR3 sequence: CASSRVGDNTGELFF. The CDR3 nucleotides are TGTGCCAGCAGTCGGGTAGGGGATAACACCGGGGAGCTGTTTTTT.

The chain employs TRBV7-2 and TRBJ2-1; tentatively, D is TRBD1 (6 bases). Trimming took 3 bases from V and 9 from J, leaving 15 bases between them. From germline, CDR1 is SGHTA and CDR2 FQGNSA. The CDR3 has 14 amino acids. CDR3: CASSFDAPRGEQFF. The CDR3 nucleotides read TGTGCCAGCAGCTTTGACGCGCCCAGGGGTGAGCAGTTCTTC.

The chain combines TRBV6-6 with TRBJ1-2; D call uncertain. Germline loops: CDR1 MNHNY, CDR2 SVGAGI (reference sequence). V was cut by 4 bases and J by 8 bases, with 11 bases left in between. This CDR3 contains 12 residues. The CDR3 sequence: CASSFTEGGYTF. The CDR3 coding sequence is TGTGCCAGCAGTTTCACCGAGGGAGGCTACACCTTC.

The V and J genes are TRBV15 and TRBJ2-7; no reliable D call. This CDR3 is 12 amino acids long. The germline V gene has CDR1 LNHNV and CDR2 YYDKDF (reference sequence). V was clipped by 0 bases and J by 5 bases, with 5 bases between them. CDR3 in DNA: TGTGCCACCAGCAGAGAGACGAACGAGCAGTACTTC. This gives the protein CATSRETNEQYF.

On this clone itself: Other DNA sequences from this sample encode an identical CDR3 as well. The chain couples TRBV28 to TRBJ2-1, with TRBD1 identical over 7 bases. With V trimmed by 2 bases and J by 9 bases, 10 bases remained unmatched. The CDR3 totals 15 residues. CDR1 is MDHEN, CDR2 SYDVKM, per germline. CDR3 residues: CASSLVGQGVGEQFF. The CDR3 region has the DNA TGTGCCAGCAGTTTAGTGGGGCAGGGGGTTGGTGAGCAGTTCTTC.

The chain couples TRBV10-1 to TRBJ2-1; unclear D gene. This CDR3 spans 13 amino acids. CDR1 and CDR2 (germline): WNHNN, SYGVQD (reference sequence). V was shortened by 0 bases and J by 8 bases, with 8 bases between the two germline ends. The CDR3 is CASSESAVYEQFF. As DNA, the CDR3 is TGCGCCAGCAGTGAGTCGGCAGTCTATGAGCAGTTCTTC.

The chain uses TRBV5-1 and TRBJ2-7, with 13 bases that match TRBD2. With 0 bases clipped from V and 2 bases from J, the junction kept 2 bases outside the gene matches. The CDR3 covers 16 residues. The germline V gene encodes CDR1 SGHRS and CDR2 YFSETQ. The CDR3 DNA reads as TGCGCCAGCAGCTTGGCCGGACTAGCGGGAGCCTACGAGCAGTACTTC. As protein: CASSLAGLAGAYEQYF.

This chain's CDR3 is CASSPDRTYGYTF. The CDR3 region has the DNA TGTGCCAGCTCACCAGACAGGACCTATGGCTACACCTTC. V gene TRBV18 combines with J gene TRBJ1-2, with D tentatively TRBD1 (6 bases). The CDR3 has 13 residues. The V end lost 2 bases, the J end lost 4 bases, and 8 bases lay between the germline ends. From germline, CDR1 is KGHSH and CDR2 LQKENI.

The chain has TRBV14 and TRBJ2-2; 10 nucleotides match TRBD1. CDR3 length: 20 residues. Germline CDR1 SGHDN, CDR2 FVKESK. Unmatched junction bases numbered 10, after V lost 0 bases and J lost 0 bases. The CDR3 nucleotides are TGTGCCAGCAGCCAAGACTTGGGACAGGGGCCGTGGACGAACACCGGGGAGCTGTTTTTT. It encodes CASSQDLGQGPWTNTGELFF.

The CDR3 bases are TGCGCCAGCAGCTTGGGCACCCTTAGGAGGCGGGAGAATGCAGATACGCAGTATTTT. It translates to CASSLGTLRRRENADTQYF. This chain links TRBV5-1 with TRBJ2-3; TRBD2 agrees at 7 bases. The CDR3 length is 19 residues. Germline assignment: CDR1 SGHRS and CDR2 YFSETQ. V trimming: 0 bases; J trimming: 4 bases; junction bases outside the gene matches: 17.

The chain uses TRBV9 and TRBJ2-7, with 14 bases that match TRBD2. The V gene end was trimmed by 2 bases and the J gene end by 5 bases; junction bases not matched to a gene: 0. The germline V gene has CDR1 SGDLS and CDR2 YYNGEE. CDR3 size: 14 residues. CDR3 in amino acids: CASSVGLAGDEQYF. CDR3 DNA: TGTGCCAGCAGCGTGGGACTAGCGGGAGACGAGCAGTACTTC.

This clone has just one count. The chain couples TRBV19 to TRBJ2-7; weak D call: TRBD2 (6 bases). The CDR3 runs to 12 residues. Germline lookup yields CDR1 LNHDA and CDR2 SQIVND (reference sequence). The germline V and J ends were trimmed by 3 bases and 3 bases, with 6 bases remaining between them. Here the CDR3 reads CASSISGYEQYF. The CDR3 coding sequence is TGTGCCAGTAGTATTAGCGGCTACGAGCAGTACTTC.

J is TRBJ2-7 and V is TRBV27; 8 positions agree with TRBD1. J gave up 1 base and V 1 base, and 6 bases lay outside the gene matches. This CDR3 has 16 amino acids. Looked up from germline, CDR1 is MNHEY and CDR2 is SMNVEV (reference sequence). DNA for the CDR3: TGTGCCAGCAGTTTATATATGGGGGACAGGTCCTACGAGCAGTACTTC. Translation: CASSLYMGDRSYEQYF.

The V gene is TRBV11-2, the J gene TRBJ2-1; 10 bases align to TRBD2. The length of the CDR3 is 16 residues. The V gene's germline CDR1 is SGHAT and CDR2 FQNNGV. V was clipped by 5 bases and J by 2 bases; unmatched bases: 6. This CDR3 is CASSRTSGATYNEQFF. The CDR3 DNA reads as TGTGCCAGCAGCAGAACTAGCGGGGCTACCTACAATGAGCAGTTCTTC.

The rearrangement joins TRBV15 to TRBJ2-1; 7 bases map to TRBD1. Germline-derived CDR1 and CDR2 are LNHNV and YYDKDF (reference sequence). V lost 0 bases, J lost 5 bases, and 10 bases stayed unmatched. This CDR3 is 17 amino acids long. The CDR3 protein is CATSRDGQGDFDNEQFF. In DNA, the CDR3 is TGTGCCACCAGCAGAGATGGGCAGGGGGATTTTGACAATGAGCAGTTCTTC. The whole variable domain, remainder taken from reference TRBV15 and TRBJ2-1, is DAMVIQNPRYQVTQFGKPVTLSCSQTLNHNVMYWYQQKSSQAPKLLFHYYDKDFNNEADTPDNFQSRRPNTSFCFLDIRSPGLGDTAMYLCATSRDGQGDFDNEQFFGPGTRLTVL.

This clone showed up just once. The chain carries TRBV6-5 and TRBJ1-1; the D gene is possibly TRBD1 (5 bases). Germline V gene sequence: CDR1 MNHEY, CDR2 SVGAGI. V dropped 2 bases and J dropped 10 bases, with 17 bases sitting between them. This CDR3 has 14 amino acids. The CDR3 DNA is TGTGCCAGCAGTTACGGGACCAGTGGGGTCGGAGCTTTCTTT. Translation: CASSYGTSGVGAFF.

The rearrangement joins TRBV6-4 to TRBJ2-1, with D possibly matching TRBD2 (5 bases). The germline V gene encodes CDR1 MRHNA and CDR2 SNTAGT. Deletions cut 5 bases from V and 0 bases from J, with 11 bases between. This CDR3 is built from 15 residues. In DNA form, the CDR3 reads TGTGCCAGCAGTTCCGACTATACCTCCTACAATGAGCAGTTCTTC. Its protein product is CASSSDYTSYNEQFF.

V and J are TRBV7-3 and TRBJ2-7; D gene unclear. The germline V gene has CDR1 SGHTA and CDR2 FQGTGA. The ends were cut back, 5 bases at V and 3 bases at J, with 17 bases in the middle. There are 15 residues in the CDR3. CDR3 amino acids: CASSLGTELIYEQYF. The CDR3 region has the DNA TGTGCCAGCAGCCTAGGTACAGAACTGATCTACGAGCAGTACTTC.

J is TRBJ2-7 and V is TRBV11-2, with D possibly matching TRBD1 (6 bases). Germline V gene lookup returns CDR1 SGHAT and CDR2 FQNNGV. V lost 1 base, J lost 0 bases, and 10 bases lay in between. The CDR3 extends over 15 amino acids. The CDR3 bases are TGTGCCAGCAGCTTAGGGGCAGGGGTCTCCTACGAGCAGTACTTC. Translating it yields CASSLGAGVSYEQYF.

In its sample, this clone was seen once. The gene calls are TRBV28 and TRBJ2-3; TRBD2 matches 8 bases. The CDR3 sequence is 17 residues long. V was pared by 2 bases and J by 0 bases, with 7 bases of the junction left unmatched. Germline-derived CDR1 and CDR2 are MDHEN and SYDVKM. CDR3 residues: CASSLSLAGTSTDTQYF. CDR3 in DNA: TGTGCCAGCAGTTTAAGTCTAGCGGGTACTAGCACAGATACGCAGTATTTT.

The V and J genes are TRBV11-1 and TRBJ2-5, with 7 bases fitting TRBD2. This CDR3 is 15 amino acids long. Germline values: CDR1 SGHAT, CDR2 FQDESV (reference sequence). V trimming: 2 bases; J trimming: 3 bases; junction bases outside the gene matches: 6. The DNA for the CDR3 is TGTGCCAGCAGCTTAACAAAACGGGGGGAAGAGACCCAGTACTTC. Encoded protein: CASSLTKRGEETQYF.